This TCR beta chain was observed in a study of shared clonotypes between healthy human individuals (dated by TCRdb to 2019 to 2021). Notes on the research overall: The cohort comprised a couple of women and a few men aged 18 to 49 years. Per donor, three plates each were used for CD4 naive and CD4 memory, two for CD8 naive, and one for CD8 memory. To estimate repertoire size and how much clonotype sharing occurs between individuals, the study deeply sequenced the blood TCR repertoires of five healthy adults. Different laboratories and diverse techniques were used to prepare libraries and sequence TCR repertoires, to increase sequencing depth and limit assay-specific biases. Leukapheresis yielded between about 0.9 and 10 billion PBMCs per donor. The study at large found these results: Even with the large sequencing depth, rarefaction of the sorted-subset datasets indicated that sequencing was incomplete. Clonotypes shared by all four sorted-subset donors showed higher generation probabilities than non-shared clonotypes. Sampling was limited to blood, and TCR repertoires in tissue likely differ from TCR repertoires in blood. When several donors were compared, the shared fraction of clonotypes was around 5.1% for naive CD4, 3% to 4% for naive CD8, 2% to 2.5% for memory CD4, and 0.35% to 0.4% for memory CD8. Larger estimated clonotype richness was generally found for naive subsets than for memory subsets. The genetic and exposure-history diversity represented was limited by the small number of donors. Based on pairwise subsampling, the degree of clonotype sharing among donors was expected to be affected by sequencing depth.

Donors were healthy HIV-negative adults with no recently reported acute infections or vaccinations. Only Caucasian adults living in Nashville, Tennessee, USA were represented among the donors. CD4+ T cells were enriched by magnetic negative selection, after which naive cells were positively selected on CD45RA and the negative fraction was taken as the memory subset. Blood was collected by leukapheresis, and PBMCs were isolated by Ficoll-Histopaque density gradient centrifugation and then cryopreserved in liquid nitrogen vapor phase. Purity and quantity of every magnetically sorted T cell population were checked by analytical flow cytometry. From each sorted fraction, genomic DNA was isolated and quantified by UV absorbance on a Nanodrop 2000c. Turning to this clone: The clone's antigen remains unknown. No clone much larger than this one lies a single base away; base qualities are absent.

Using the deep immunoSEQ assay, TCR CDR3 regions were amplified from genomic DNA by multiplex PCR. Genomic DNA extracted from each cell subset was distributed evenly over all wells of several immunoSEQ 96-well plates, and each plate served as one replicate. For sorted subsets, 150 to 250 ng of genomic DNA, equivalent to around 31,000 T cell genomes, went into each replicate PCR. Purified libraries were quantified with a Qubit 3.0 fluorometer, sized on a Bioanalyzer 2100, and re-quantified with the KAPA Library Quantification kit. A separate single-read 150-cycle Illumina NextSeq 550 flow cell was used to sequence each immunoSEQ 96-well plate. As for the original processing: Because the immunoSEQ output held only junctional sequences and lacked quality scores, the filtering could not match the filtering applied to full-length reads. To assign V/J genes and CDR3, sequences were annotated against IMGT germline references using PyIR, a Python wrapper for IgBLAST v1.9. Reads were removed for weak V/J assignments (E-value above 1e-6), missing CDR3, stop codons, out-of-frame junctions, or ambiguous translated residues. V3J clonotypes were defined as sequences sharing an identical inferred V gene, J gene, and CDR3 amino acid sequence. Percentage overlap between repertoires was calculated by dividing the number of shared unique clonotypes by the size of the smaller repertoire. RTK rarefaction, the Chao1 estimator, and Recon v2.1 estimates of unobserved clonotypes were used to assess repertoire richness. For all TCRbeta clonotypes obtained by the gDNA method from a handful of donors, generation probabilities were computed with OLGA. TCRdb holds this immuneACCESS table with in-frame rearrangements only. Some clones are missing; in checked studies, unresolved V genes explain under half, and the rest has no known cause. V, J and clone size are those of that table, while D and trimming were read from the DNA. Here the sample has more than 2,000,000 clones; around nine tenths occur a single time. Of the sample, about 0.13% falls within the top ten clones.

The sequence was obtained from a man between 18 and 35 years old in good health. The sequenced sample consisted of naive CD4+ T cells sorted from blood. This specimen's cell subset or site label, interpreted: CD45RA+ positively selected.

The nucleotide sequence reads TGTGCCAGCAGTGACGAGAGGAGGGCTGGAAACACCATATATTTT. The resulting protein is CASSDERRAGNTIYF. The chain joins TRBV6-4 to TRBJ1-3; no D gene call is confident. The CDR3 has 15 amino acids, counting the end cysteine and phenylalanine. Here the CDR3 DNA is all that survives: 45 bases in frame from base 1. V is shortened by 2 bases, J by 2 bases, and the region joining them spans 10 bases. CDR1 and CDR2 are read off the germline V gene as MRHNA and SNTAGT.